Sequencing of this T cell receptor (beta chain) was carried out in a study of T-cell memory formation after mild COVID-19. V lost 2 bases, J lost 3 bases, and 13 bases lay in between. The CDR3 is 15 amino acids. From germline, CDR1 is MNHEY and CDR2 SVGAGI. The study's findings and limits: Contracting clones from day 15 to 85 showed balanced CD4/CD8; later expanders favored CD4+.

About this clonotype itself: Antigen unknown.

Using its own MiXCR run on the 5' RACE reads, TCRdb lists one record per CDR3 protein. The sample consists of roughly 500,000 distinct CDR3 sequences, roughly 22% of them appearing once. The gene calls are TRBV6-5 and TRBJ1-1, with TRBD1 as a possible D gene (5 bases). Sequencing used PBMCs or a T cell subset sorted from them (not recorded which). The receptor's source is an adult woman who had mild COVID-19 (a few samples of this study predate the infection). Cell type and time point are not known. The CDR3 nucleotides read TGTGCCAGCAGTTACAACCGCCGGGGGGACACTGAAGCTTTCTTT. It yields the protein CASSYNRRGDTEAFF.